These 21 T cell receptor beta chains originate from one sample sequenced in a study of identical twins. TCRdb redid the calling of the 5' RACE reads with MiXCR, one entry per CDR3 protein. The sample has hundreds of thousands of distinct CDR3 sequences, approximately 6% seen once. Material: naive T cells sorted from blood. The receptors shown here come from a man younger than 30 in good health.

This clonotype has just a few counts. The chain uses TRBV4-3 and TRBJ1-4; TRBD1 might be the D (5 bases). The V gene's germline CDR1 is LGHNA and CDR2 YSLEER. Trimming shortened V by 0 bases and J by 7 bases, and 15 bases separated the two germline ends. The CDR3 loop spans 16 amino acids. CDR3 residues: CASSQDLGGRGEKLFF. The CDR3 DNA reads TGCGCCAGCAGCCAAGATCTGGGAGGGAGGGGTGAAAAACTGTTTTTT.

This clonotype was observed many times. The rearrangement joins TRBV29-1 to TRBJ1-5; a possible D gene is TRBD1 (6 bases). V was pared by 4 bases and J by 6 bases, with 16 bases between. CDR3 size: 14 residues. The germline V gene has CDR1 SQVTM and CDR2 ANQGSEA. The CDR3 nucleotides are TGCAGCGTTGCCGGAATTGAAGGGGGTCAGCCCCAGCATTTT. Its protein product is CSVAGIEGGQPQHF. Full variable domain (outside the CDR3, taken from reference TRBV29-1 and TRBJ1-5): SAVISQKPSRDICQRGTSLTIQCQVDSQVTMMFWYRQQPGQSLTLIATANQGSEATYESGFVIDKFPISRPNLTFSTLTVSNMSPEDSSIYLCSVAGIEGGQPQHFGDGTRLSIL.

Only a few counts were recorded for this clonotype. The V call is TRBV12-3 or TRBV12-4, the J call TRBJ2-2; 10 bases line up with TRBD1. This CDR3 contains 16 residues. The V gene end was trimmed by 0 bases and the J gene end by 3 bases; junction bases not matched to a gene: 1. The CDR3 nucleotides are TGTGCCAGCAGTTTAGCCGGACAGGGGGACACCGGGGAGCTGTTTTTT. It yields the protein CASSLAGQGDTGELFF.

The chain has TRBV30 and TRBJ2-2, with unresolved D. Germline V gene data show CDR1 as GTSNPN and CDR2 as SVGIG (reference sequence). V dropped 3 bases and J dropped 1 base, with 15 bases sitting between them. CDR3 length equals 16 residues. The CDR3 bases are TGTGCCTGGAGCAGCCACAAGGACGGGAACACCGGGGAGCTGTTTTTT. This translates into CAWSSHKDGNTGELFF.

J is TRBJ2-5 and V is TRBV29-1; D may be TRBD1 (7 bases). The germline gives CDR1 SQVTM, CDR2 ANQGSEA. The V and J ends lost 6 bases and 9 bases respectively, with 29 bases between them. The CDR3 runs to 16 residues. The CDR3 is CSVRDFTDAARGPQYF. For the CDR3, the DNA is TGCAGCGTCCGGGACTTTACAGATGCTGCAAGGGGGCCCCAGTACTTC.

The rearrangement joins TRBV3-1 to TRBJ1-2; 9 bases fit TRBD1. Germline assignment: CDR1 LGHDT and CDR2 YNNKEL (reference sequence). The V segment lost 5 bases and the J segment 5 bases; nucleotides outside the gene matches: 9. The CDR3 contains 15 residues. CDR3 nucleotide sequence: TGTGCCAGCAGCGGACCCGGGACAGGGTTTTATGGCTACACCTTC. Translation: CASSGPGTGFYGYTF.

This clonotype showed up just a few times. CDR3: CSARDPTSGRANEQYF. In nucleotides, the CDR3 is TGCAGTGCTAGAGATCCGACTAGCGGGAGGGCCAACGAGCAGTACTTC. The V and J genes are TRBV20-1 and TRBJ2-7; 14 bases agree with TRBD2. This CDR3 is built from 16 residues. Trimming at V came to 0 bases and at J to 5 bases, leaving 6 bases not matched to a gene. Germline V gene data show CDR1 as DFQATT and CDR2 as SNEGSKA (reference sequence).

In its sample, this clonotype was seen many times. V usage is TRBV9 and J usage is TRBJ1-1; possible D gene TRBD1, 5 bases. Germline V gene lookup returns CDR1 SGDLS and CDR2 YYNGEE. Trimming took 3 bases from V and 4 from J, leaving 16 bases between them. This CDR3 has 15 residues. This CDR3 is CASSADGQGITEAFF. CDR3 DNA sequence: TGTGCCAGCAGCGCCGACGGGCAGGGTATCACTGAAGCTTTCTTT.

Ten or more counts support this clonotype. The chain combines TRBV6-2 or TRBV6-3 with TRBJ2-2; 11 bases map to TRBD1. The V gene's germline CDR1 is MNHEY and CDR2 SVGEGT. This CDR3 has 16 residues. The V gene end was trimmed by 5 bases and the J gene end by 5 bases; junction bases not matched to a gene: 7. CDR3 sequence: CASSPDRGRGTGELFF. The DNA for the CDR3 is TGTGCCAGCAGTCCGGACAGGGGGCGAGGTACCGGGGAGCTGTTTTTT.

This clonotype has only a few counts. The chain joins TRBV12-3 or TRBV12-4 to TRBJ2-5, with D hard to call. V lost 4 bases to trimming and J lost 4 bases, with 22 bases between them. This CDR3 region has 17 residues. This CDR3 reads CASSSMVLGSLGETQYF. The CDR3 nucleotides are TGTGCCAGCAGTTCAATGGTGCTGGGTAGTCTGGGAGAGACCCAGTACTTC.

This clonotype was counted many times. The rearrangement joins TRBV5-1 to TRBJ2-1, with TRBD2 matching 7 bases. The ends lost 3 bases at V and 6 bases at J; junction bases unmatched: 3. From germline, CDR1 is SGHRS and CDR2 YFSETQ. The CDR3 is 13 residues long. The CDR3 nucleotides read TGCGCCAGCAGCTCCGGGACTACCAATGAGCAGTTCTTC. Its protein product is CASSSGTTNEQFF.

This clonotype was picked up many times. The chain combines TRBV12-3 or TRBV12-4 with TRBJ2-5; 7 bases are shared with TRBD1. V lost 5 bases and J lost 2; bases outside the gene matches: 11. CDR3 length: 16 amino acids. In DNA form, the CDR3 reads TGTGCCAGCAGTCTACCACTAACCAGGGGGCAAGAGACCCAGTACTTC. Amino acids: CASSLPLTRGQETQYF.

This clonotype was seen only a few times. The rearrangement uses TRBV5-6 and TRBJ1-2; TRBD1 might be the D (6 bases). Trimming removed 2 bases at V and 8 bases at J, with 10 bases between. The CDR3 has 12 residues. Germline-derived CDR1 and CDR2 are SGHDT and YYEEEE. The CDR3, as DNA: TGTGCCAGCAGCTTTTGGGGACACGGCTACACCTTC. This codes for CASSFWGHGYTF. The full variable domain, its missing parts supplied by reference TRBV5-6 and TRBJ1-2, is DAGVTQSPTHLIKTRGQQVTLRCSPKSGHDTVSWYQQALGQGPQFIFQYYEEEERQRGNFPDRFSGHQFPNYSSELNVNALLLGDSALYLCASSFWGHGYTFGSGTRLTVV.

This clonotype was seen more than once but under ten times. V and J are TRBV7-8 and TRBJ2-3; D tentatively reads TRBD1 or TRBD2 (6 bases each). The germline V gene has CDR1 SGHVS and CDR2 FQNEAQ. This CDR3 contains 16 residues. V lost 5 bases, J lost 6 bases, and 21 bases lay in between. This CDR3 reads CASSTRTKGGRDTQYF. For the CDR3, the DNA is TGTGCCAGCAGCACCCGGACTAAGGGGGGTCGGGATACGCAGTATTTT. Full variable domain (missing parts from reference TRBV7-8 and TRBJ2-3): GAGVSQSPRYKVAKRGQDVALRCDPISGHVSLFWYQQALGQGPEFLTYFQNEAQLDKSGLPSDRFFAERPEGSVSTLKIQRTQQEDSAVYLCASSTRTKGGRDTQYFGPGTRLTVL.

This clonotype was counted only a few times. The chain couples TRBV5-1 to TRBJ2-7, with 11 nucleotides matching TRBD2. Germline-derived CDR1 and CDR2 are SGHRS and YFSETQ. Trimming took 4 bases from V and 2 from J; bases not matched to a gene: 5. CDR3 length: 15 residues. The CDR3 reads CASSATSGTTYEQYV. For the CDR3, the DNA is TGCGCCAGCAGCGCGACTAGCGGGACGACCTACGAGCAGTACGTC.

This clonotype was seen many times. The CDR3 nucleotides are TGTGCCAGCTCCCAAGACGGTAGCAATCAGCCCCAGCATTTT. It specifies CASSQDGSNQPQHF. V is TRBV9 and J is TRBJ1-5; no definite D call. Germline assignment: CDR1 SGDLS and CDR2 YYNGEE. The CDR3 contains 14 residues. V shed 7 bases and J shed 0 bases, with 11 bases lying between them. Full variable domain (outside the CDR3, taken from reference TRBV9 and TRBJ1-5): DSGVTQTPKHLITATGQRVTLRCSPRSGDLSVYWYQQSLDQGLQFLIQYYNGEERAKGNILERFSAQQFPDLHSELNLSSLELGDSALYFCASSQDGSNQPQHFGDGTRLSIL.

This clonotype was observed at least ten times. This rearrangement joins TRBV3-1 to TRBJ2-4; D remains ambiguous. The CDR3 consists of 14 residues. In germline, CDR1 is LGHDT, CDR2 YNNKEL (reference sequence). V dropped 1 base and J dropped 0 bases, with 4 bases sitting between them. DNA of the CDR3: TGTGCCAGCAGCCAAGCGGGAGCCAAAAACATTCAGTACTTC. Its protein product is CASSQAGAKNIQYF.

The genes are TRBV18 and TRBJ2-5, with 7 bases matching TRBD2. The junction had 15 bases not matched to a gene; V was cut back by 6 bases and J by 5 bases. This CDR3 has 16 amino acids. Germline values: CDR1 KGHSH, CDR2 LQKENI. For the CDR3, the DNA is TGTGCCAGCTCCCAGACCCGAAAGCGGGAACAGGAGACCCAGTACTTC. Encoded protein: CASSQTRKREQETQYF.

This clonotype was seen many times. The chain joins TRBV12-3 or TRBV12-4 to TRBJ2-2; TRBD1 might be the D (5 bases). Trimming cost V 6 bases and J 4 bases, with 12 bases left between them. The CDR3 runs 14 residues. The DNA for the CDR3 is TGTGCCAGCAGCCCCGACAGATCCACCGGGGAGCTGTTTTTT. Translating gives CASSPDRSTGELFF.

There are many counts of this clonotype. The rearrangement links TRBV12-3 or TRBV12-4 to TRBJ2-1; TRBD2 aligns across 14 bases. Trimming removed 6 bases from V and 9 bases from J; junction bases left unmatched: 7. This CDR3 comprises 15 residues. Written as DNA, the CDR3 is TGTGCCAGCAGGAGGACTAGCGGGAGGCTTAGTGAGCAGTTCTTC. This codes for CASRRTSGRLSEQFF.

This clonotype turned up a few times. The rearrangement joins TRBV27 to TRBJ2-1, with TRBD2 identical over 15 bases. The CDR3 sequence is 16 residues long. Per germline, CDR1 MNHEY and CDR2 SMNVEV (reference sequence). V was pared by 5 bases and J by 7 bases, with 6 bases of the junction left unmatched. For the CDR3, the DNA is TGTGCCAGCAGTCTGTGGGGACTAGCGGGAGGAAATGAGCAGTTCTTC. Residues: CASSLWGLAGGNEQFF.